This section outlines one T cell receptor (beta chain) sequence together with its context. Its antigen is unidentified. Germline V lookup: CDR1 MNHNY, CDR2 SVGAGI (reference sequence). The CDR3 length is 13 residues. V shed 7 bases and J 6 bases; nucleotides not matched to a gene: 5. The sample originates from a study of cytomegalovirus exposure and HLA in healthy donors. The primer mix had 60 Vbeta and 13 Jbeta primers. TCRdb's copy holds only in-frame clones and misses some; the assay was immunoSEQ multiplex PCR. The data contain about 200,000 clones, around 88% of them singletons. Overall study results and limits: The listing of 150 or so TCR beta chains classed them as cytomegalovirus-associated.

This clonotype was obtained from a man between 40 and 49 years old in good health and CMV-seropositive. The sample was PBMCs. The V gene is TRBV6-6, the J gene TRBJ2-7, with 11 bases fitting TRBD2. The CDR3 loop reads CASTLSGRGEQYF. The CDR3 DNA is TGTGCCAGCACCCTTAGCGGGAGGGGCGAGCAGTACTTC.